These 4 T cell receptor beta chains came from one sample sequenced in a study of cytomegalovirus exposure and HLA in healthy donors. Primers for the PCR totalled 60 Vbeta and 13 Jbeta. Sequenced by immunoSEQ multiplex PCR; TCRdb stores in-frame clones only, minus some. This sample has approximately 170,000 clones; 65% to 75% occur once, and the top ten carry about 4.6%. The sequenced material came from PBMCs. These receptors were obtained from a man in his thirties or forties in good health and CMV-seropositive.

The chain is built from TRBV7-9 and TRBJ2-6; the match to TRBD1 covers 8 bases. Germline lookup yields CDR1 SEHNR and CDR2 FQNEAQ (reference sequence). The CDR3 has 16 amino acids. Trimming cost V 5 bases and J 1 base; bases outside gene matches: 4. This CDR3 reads CASSQGQGSGANVLTF. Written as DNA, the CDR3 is TGTGCCAGCAGCCAAGGACAGGGTTCTGGGGCCAACGTCCTGACTTTC.

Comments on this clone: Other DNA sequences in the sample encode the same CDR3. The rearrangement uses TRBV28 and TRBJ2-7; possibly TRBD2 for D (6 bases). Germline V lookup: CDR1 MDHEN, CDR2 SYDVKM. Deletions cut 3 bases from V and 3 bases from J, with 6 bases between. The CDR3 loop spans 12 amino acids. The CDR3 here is CASSLGGYEQYF. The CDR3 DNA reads TGTGCCAGCAGTTTGGGGGGCTACGAGCAGTACTTC.

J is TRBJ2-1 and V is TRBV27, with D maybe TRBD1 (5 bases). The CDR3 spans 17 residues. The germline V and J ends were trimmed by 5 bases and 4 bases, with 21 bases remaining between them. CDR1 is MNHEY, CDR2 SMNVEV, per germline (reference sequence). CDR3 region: CASSEPDPAGLYNEQFF. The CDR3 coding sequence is TGTGCCAGCAGTGAACCAGACCCGGCAGGGCTTTACAATGAGCAGTTCTTC.

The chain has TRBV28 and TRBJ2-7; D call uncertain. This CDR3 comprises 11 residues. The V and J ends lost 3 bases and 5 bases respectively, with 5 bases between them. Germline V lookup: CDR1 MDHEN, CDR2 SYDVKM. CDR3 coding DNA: TGTGCCAGCAGTTTTCTCGACGAGCAGTACTTC. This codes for CASSFLDEQYF.